This T cell receptor beta chain derives from a study of blood T cell repertoires in COVID-19. As for the study in general: Samples came from the United States, Italy and Spain, spanning acute and convalescent COVID-19.

How the authors handled the data: Quantification of nucleated cells was approximated via reference gene primer amplification. TCRdb keeps only in-frame clones here, not all; method: immunoSEQ multiplex PCR. The V and J calls and clone size were taken over from that table, and D and trimming were inferred from the DNA. The table shows around 130,000 clones, with 80% to 90% occurring only once. This CDR3 has 14 amino acids. Germline V gives CDR1 SGHAT, CDR2 FQNNGV. With 2 bases removed from V and 3 bases from J, the gap between germline ends came to 11 bases. The V call is TRBV11-2, the J call TRBJ2-7, with a tentative D call TRBD2 (6 bases). This sequence originates from a man aged 65 to 79 with active or convalescent COVID-19. Sequenced material: peripheral blood. The CDR3, as DNA: TGTGCCAGCAGCTTACTCCCGGGAGACTACGAGCAGTACTTC. Residues: CASSLLPGDYEQYF. Full variable domain (missing parts from reference TRBV11-2 and TRBJ2-7): EAGVAQSPRYKIIEKRQSVAFWCNPISGHATLYWYQQILGQGPKLLIQFQNNGVVDDSQLPKDRFSAERLKGVDSTLKIQPAKLEDSAVYLCASSLLPGDYEQYFGPGTRLTVT.